The 6 T cell receptor beta chains below were found in one sample sequenced in a study of blood T cells in healthy people across ages. Using a J-beta primer mix together with a sample-barcoded 5' primer, a second PCR was run for about 6 to 12 cycles. MiXCR, applied by TCRdb to the 5' RACE reads, yields one record per CDR3 protein. This table has 1.5 million to 1.8 million distinct CDR3 sequences, under 55% appearing once. Sample: blood. The source is a woman between 18 and 29 years old in good health.

This clonotype has just a few counts. The chain has TRBV5-1 and TRBJ1-1, with D possibly TRBD1 on 6 matching bases. Trimming pared 4 bases from V and 4 bases from J, leaving 14 bases between. Germline lookup yields CDR1 SGHRS and CDR2 YFSETQ. This CDR3 comprises 14 residues. The DNA for the CDR3 is TGCGCCAGCAGCACTCAGGGGACGGGCACTGAAGCTTTCTTT. Its translation is CASSTQGTGTEAFF.

A remark on this clonotype: An end of the junction does not agree with germline; a read error may underlie this. This chain uses TRBV6-5 with TRBJ2-1; TRBD2 agrees at 7 bases. Germline V CDR1 and CDR2: MNHEY, SVGAGI. The CDR3 sequence is 13 residues long. CDR3 bases: TGTGCCGGCAGTTACTCGACACGGGGGGTTCCGTTCTTC. Residues: CAGSYSTRGVPFF.

This clonotype was observed a few times. The rearrangement joins TRBV19 to TRBJ2-1; 13 positions match TRBD2. The CDR3 covers 19 residues. Trimming removed 4 bases from V and 4 bases from J; junction bases left unmatched: 13. Germline V gives CDR1 LNHDA, CDR2 SQIVND (reference sequence). The CDR3 loop reads CASSSPETSGRTRYNEQFF. The CDR3 nucleotides read TGTGCCAGTAGTAGCCCTGAGACTAGCGGGAGGACCCGTTACAATGAGCAGTTCTTC.

A remark on this clonotype: A much larger clone differs by one base, so this may be a read error. The chain recombines TRBV2 with TRBJ2-1, with D tentatively TRBD1 (5 bases). The J call may be faulty, since TRBJ2-7 better matches the DNA end. There are 15 residues in the CDR3. The germline V gene has CDR1 SNHLY and CDR2 FYNNEI. CDR3 loop: CASSDGWGSYNEQYF. The CDR3 DNA reads as TGTGCCAGCAGTGATGGTTGGGGCTCCTACAATGAGCAGTACTTC.

The rearrangement links TRBV7-9 to TRBJ1-2, with 8 positions matching TRBD1. The germline V gene has CDR1 SEHNR and CDR2 FQNEAQ (reference sequence). Germline trimming cut 4 bases from V and 7 bases from J; bases unmatched to any gene: 14. This CDR3 is built from 16 residues. CDR3 loop: CASSSKQTGVQRGYTF. In DNA form, the CDR3 reads TGTGCCAGCAGCTCCAAACAGACAGGGGTTCAGCGTGGCTACACCTTC.

This clonotype has a single count. The CDR3 reads CASKRPRGVGSGANVLTF. The CDR3 region has the DNA TGTGCCTCGAAGAGGCCTAGAGGCGTCGGCTCTGGGGCCAACGTCCTGACTTTC. The chain carries TRBV19 and TRBJ2-6, with no clear D. The CDR3 is made up of 18 amino acids. From germline, CDR1 is LNHDA and CDR2 SQIVND (reference sequence). Trimming cost V 11 bases and J 0 bases, with 23 bases left between them.